Below, 3 T cell receptor beta chains from the same sample are listed, as sequenced in a study of blood T cell repertoires in COVID-19. Assay used: immunoSEQ multiplex PCR; TCRdb lists only in-frame clones, some missing. The table shows over 200,000 clones, with 70% to 90% occurring only once. Sequencing was done on a sample of PBMCs or T cells enriched from blood (not recorded which). The receptor source for this set is a man aged 25 to 40 who had recovered from COVID-19.

This clone has more than one count but fewer than ten. The chain has TRBV5-1 and TRBJ1-2, with D unresolved. This CDR3 region has 13 residues. The V gene's germline CDR1 is SGHRS and CDR2 YFSETQ. Trimming cost V 0 bases and J 6 bases, with 9 bases left between them. The CDR3 loop reads CASSLGAPNGYTF. In DNA, the CDR3 is TGCGCCAGCAGCTTGGGGGCCCCTAATGGCTACACCTTC.

The chain recombines TRBV6-6 with TRBJ1-2; possibly TRBD1 for D (5 bases). Trimming removed 2 bases from V and 6 bases from J, with 13 bases in between. CDR1 and CDR2 (germline): MNHNY, SVGAGI (reference sequence). The CDR3 has 14 amino acids. The CDR3 here is CASSYGQGFDGYTF. DNA of the CDR3: TGTGCCAGCAGTTACGGGCAGGGCTTCGATGGCTACACCTTC.

The J gene is TRBJ2-1, the V gene TRBV14; 8 bases are shared with TRBD1. Germline V CDR1 and CDR2: SGHDN, FVKESK. CDR3 length equals 16 residues. V was pared by 1 base and J by 2 bases, with 4 bases of the junction left unmatched. The CDR3 DNA follows: TGTGCCAGCAGCCAAGCTGTGGACAGGGCCTACAATGAGCAGTTCTTC. It encodes CASSQAVDRAYNEQFF.